This TCR beta chain was recovered during a study of memory CD8 T cells in hepatitis C reinfection (dated by TCRdb to the late 2010s). With regard to the full study: A few donors spontaneously resolved two consecutive HCV infections, while two donors cleared a primary infection but became chronically infected after reinfection. A case counted as HCV reinfection when an HCV RNA test came back positive after two negative tests taken at least 60 days apart. Between the late 2000s and the early 2010s, about five reinfection cases that had stored pre-reinfection samples were identified. Pre-reinfection samples were obtained between 55 and 20 weeks before detection of reinfection. In the reinfection study, participants who had previously resolved an HCV infection were followed up every 3 months. The study tracked the TCR beta repertoire of virus-specific CD8 T cells longitudinally across an HCV reinfection episode in 5 or 6 donors. Broad study findings and their caveats: Because only five donors were included, definitive conclusions about public clonotypes linked to secondary clearance were beyond the reach of the study.

CDR1 SGHAT and CDR2 FQNNGV were looked up in the germline V gene. After removal of 1 base from V and 6 bases from J, the junction retains 6 bases not matched to a gene. CDR3 length: 17 amino acids, cysteine to phenylalanine. Only the CDR3 region is kept as DNA, spanning 51 bases read in frame from base 1. Details on this clone: Its antigen is not yet known. No base quality information exists; no much larger clone differs at one position.

The time point label corresponds to: pre-reinfection, 55 to 20 weeks before reinfection detection. The sorted cells were sequenced directly ex vivo, without any in vitro expansion ahead of TCR sequencing. Donors were people who inject drugs enrolled in the Montreal Acute Hepatitis C Cohort Study (HEPCO) in Canada. As controls, total naive CD8 T cells were sorted as viable CD3+ CD8+ CD45RO- cells from two donors at all three reinfection time points. Before sorting, cryopreserved peripheral blood mononuclear cells were thawed and used as the source for purifying CD8 T cells. CD8 T cells were enriched by negative selection with the MACS CD8+ T cell Isolation Kit. Cells were sorted on a BD FACSAria II sorter running FACSDiva software, and FlowJo was used to analyze the data. Libraries were made using the immunoSEQ multiplex PCR assay. Genomic DNA was extracted from the sorted cells, and the TCR beta V, D and J regions were sequenced using the automated high-throughput method of Adaptive Biotechnologies. A two-step, bias-controlled multiplex PCR was used to amplify the CDR3 regions. An Illumina instrument was used to sequence the amplified TCR beta libraries. The authors processed their data as follows. Demultiplexed reads were processed to lower amplification and sequencing bias, and the IMGT database was used to assign CDR3 sequences to gene families. ImmunoSEQ software version 2.0 was used to analyze the repertoire data. Clonotype lists were filtered to remove out-of-frame sequences and sequences containing stop codons in the CDR3. Any clonotype with a frequency under 0.01% was left out, since that frequency corresponded to less than one cell. Richness was calculated by dividing observed richness by the number of input cells, and evenness was calculated by dividing Shannon entropy by the log of observed richness. Repertoire diversity and the similarity between time points were measured using Simpson diversity and Morisita-Horn overlap indices. Clonotypes were sorted into dominant (>1%), sub-dominant (0.5-0.99%), low abundance (0.1-0.49%) or lowest abundance (<0.1%) groups. A germline index was derived by subtracting total nucleotide additions from total CDR3 length and dividing the result by total CDR3 length. Not all clones reach the TCRdb copy of this immuneACCESS table, which keeps in-frame sequences only. Checked studies attribute under half of the gap to unresolved V genes and leave the rest unexplained. The D gene and trimming were derived from the DNA, and the V and J assignments and clone size from that table. Present in this sample are over 50,000 clones, roughly nine tenths of which were seen just once. The ten largest clones take up approximately 1% of the sample.

The receptor was derived from a man younger than 30 with hepatitis C virus infection. The sample consisted of naive CD8+ T cells sorted from blood. What this sample's cell subset or site label stands for: total naive CD8+CD45RO- T cells. Recombination connected TRBV11-2 to TRBJ2-2, with 12 bases in between that match TRBD2. Read as DNA, the sequence is TGTGCCAGCAGCTTAGGCCTAGCGGGAGGGGCCGCCGGGGAGCTGTTTTTT. Protein translation: CASSLGLAGGAAGELFF.